The 20 T cell receptor beta chains reported below all come from one sample, sequenced in a study of breast tumors, draining lymph nodes, adjacent tissues. TCRdb redid the calling of the multiplex PCR reads with MiXCR, one entry per CDR3 protein. The table has 85,000 to 130,000 distinct CDR3 sequences, 30% seen once; the top ten hold around 5.9%. Axillary draining lymph nodes of breast cancer patients supplied the node samples. The sequenced sample consisted of axillary lymph node tissue. Every receptor here comes from a female donor with breast cancer. Some clones in this sample may be carry-over from other donors' samples.

This clonotype was found a few times. The rearrangement links TRBV2 to TRBJ2-1, with D tentatively TRBD1 (7 bases). V gave up 6 bases and J gave up 8 bases, with 14 bases separating them. Germline CDR1 SNHLY, CDR2 FYNNEI. The CDR3 covers 13 residues. In nucleotides, the CDR3 is TGTGCCAGCAGGCGGGACAGAGGCGATGAGCAGTTCTTC. This sequence encodes CASRRDRGDEQFF.

Turning to this clonotype: Germline and junction disagree at one end, which may indicate a read error. The chain joins TRBV11-2 to TRBJ2-7, with TRBD2 matching over 7 bases. Germline V gene data show CDR1 as SGHAT and CDR2 as FQNNGV. The CDR3 sequence is 15 residues long. CDR3 DNA: TGTGCCAGCAGCTTAAGTGGGAGGGCGTCCTACGGGCAGTACTTC. Protein: CASSLSGRASYGQYF.

This clonotype has ten or more counts. Possible read error: a much larger clone is one base away. The chain is built from TRBV20-1 and TRBJ2-7; 10 nucleotides match TRBD2. This CDR3 comprises 14 residues. Germline lookup yields CDR1 DFQATT and CDR2 SNEGSKA (reference sequence). V gave up 3 bases and J gave up 6 bases; unmatched junction bases: 8. The CDR3 coding sequence is TGCAGTGCTAGTTCTAGCGGGAGAATCCCCGAGCAGTACTTC. It yields the protein CSASSSGRIPEQYF.

A word on this clonotype: One end of the junction does not line up with germline, which may come from a read error. The chain recombines TRBV28 with TRBJ1-6, with a possible D match to TRBD1 (5 bases). This CDR3 region has 16 residues. Germline values: CDR1 MDHEN, CDR2 SYDVKM. The CDR3 DNA follows: TGTGCCGGCAGTTCCTTCTGGCAGGGACGGGATTCACCCCTCCACTTT. Its translation: CAGSSFWQGRDSPLHF. Combining the CDR3 with reference TRBV28 and TRBJ1-6 gives the whole variable domain DVKVTQSSRYLVKRTGEKVFLECVQDMDHENMFWYRQDPGLGLRLIYFSYDVKMKEKGDIPEGYSVSREKKERFSLILESASTNQTSMYLCAGSSFWQGRDSPLHFGNGTRLTVT.

Ten or more counts support this clonotype. The chain carries TRBV19 and TRBJ2-1; 9 nucleotides agree with TRBD2. Germline loops: CDR1 LNHDA, CDR2 SQIVND (reference sequence). There are 14 residues in the CDR3. V trimming: 9 bases; J trimming: 5 bases; junction bases outside the gene matches: 8. CDR3 region: CASAGGAGNNEQFF. CDR3 sequence (DNA): TGTGCCAGCGCGGGGGGGGCCGGGAACAATGAGCAGTTCTTC.

The V and J genes are TRBV25-1 and TRBJ1-3; a weak D match, TRBD1 (6 bases). V lost 4 bases and J 3 bases, leaving 10 bases between the germline ends. The CDR3 extends over 14 amino acids. Germline V lookup: CDR1 MGHDK, CDR2 SYGVNS. DNA of the CDR3: TGTGCCAGCAGTGTGGACAGTAGTGGAAACACCATATATTTT. Its translation is CASSVDSSGNTIYF.

The sample holds many counts of this clonotype. The rearrangement uses TRBV24-1 and TRBJ2-5; a possible D gene is TRBD1 (6 bases). The CDR3 is 13 amino acids. Looked up from germline, CDR1 is KGHDR and CDR2 is SFDVKD. Trimming left V 9 bases short and J 8 bases short, with 18 bases between. CDR3 region: CATQIGGPGTQYF. As DNA, the CDR3 is TGTGCCACCCAGATAGGGGGACCTGGAACCCAGTACTTC.

This clonotype has ten or more counts. This chain uses TRBV12-3 or TRBV12-4 with TRBJ1-5, with a tentative D call TRBD1 (5 bases). The CDR3 has 15 amino acids. Trimming cost V 3 bases and J 5 bases, with 14 bases left between them. The CDR3 region has the DNA TGTGCCAGCAGTTTGGGGCAGGGAAACTATCAGCCCCAGCATTTT. Its protein is CASSLGQGNYQPQHF.

Ten or more counts support this clonotype. The J gene is TRBJ2-1, the V gene TRBV5-1, with D possibly TRBD2 on 5 matching bases. Germline V CDR1 and CDR2: SGHRS, YFSETQ. The CDR3 covers 13 residues. Trimming shortened V by 2 bases and J by 5 bases, and 8 bases separated the two germline ends. This CDR3 reads CASSFSGNNEQFF. CDR3 nucleotides: TGCGCCAGCAGCTTTTCCGGGAACAATGAGCAGTTCTTC.

This rearrangement joins TRBV2 to TRBJ1-5; possibly TRBD1 for D (5 bases). The CDR3 spans 13 residues. V dropped 8 bases and J dropped 3 bases, with 11 bases sitting between them. Looked up from germline, CDR1 is SNHLY and CDR2 is FYNNEI. The CDR3 nucleotides read TGTGCCAGCGGGACCTTACACAATCAGCCCCAGCATTTT. Translating it yields CASGTLHNQPQHF.

This clonotype has ten or more counts. The CDR3 DNA follows: TGCGCCAGCAGCCAAGATTCAGGGGATACCTATGGCTACACCTTC. Protein product: CASSQDSGDTYGYTF. The chain uses TRBV4-1 and TRBJ1-2; D is perhaps TRBD1 (6 bases). CDR1 and CDR2 (germline): MGHRA, YSYEKL. V was clipped by 0 bases and J by 4 bases, with 12 bases between them. CDR3 length equals 15 residues.

This clonotype was recorded at least ten times. The V and J genes are TRBV12-3 or TRBV12-4 and TRBJ1-5; TRBD1 is a possible D gene (5 bases). The CDR3 is made up of 13 amino acids. The V end was cut by 2 bases, the J end by 5 bases, with 7 bases between. This CDR3 is CASSLNRYQPQHF. CDR3 DNA: TGTGCCAGCAGTTTAAACAGGTATCAGCCCCAGCATTTT.

The chain links TRBV15 to TRBJ1-4; D not certain. Germline CDR1 LNHNV, CDR2 YYDKDF (reference sequence). V was shortened by 4 bases and J by 6 bases, with 9 bases between the two germline ends. This CDR3 comprises 13 residues. CDR3 bases: TGTGCCACCAGCACCCGGTTGGATGAAAAACTGTTTTTT. Translating it yields CATSTRLDEKLFF.

This clonotype has at least ten counts. This sequence joins TRBV5-6 and TRBJ1-3, with D uncertain. Germline assignment: CDR1 SGHDT and CDR2 YYEEEE. The CDR3 has 15 amino acids. Trimming shortened V by 0 bases and J by 0 bases, and 7 bases separated the two germline ends. CDR3 coding DNA: TGTGCCAGCAGCTTGGGGCAGAGCTCTGGAAACACCATATATTTT. Translating it yields CASSLGQSSGNTIYF. Combining the CDR3 with reference TRBV5-6 and TRBJ1-3 gives the whole variable domain DAGVTQSPTHLIKTRGQQVTLRCSPKSGHDTVSWYQQALGQGPQFIFQYYEEEERQRGNFPDRFSGHQFPNYSSELNVNALLLGDSALYLCASSLGQSSGNTIYFGEGSWLTVV.

This clonotype was seen many times. J is TRBJ2-5 and V is TRBV5-1; no clear D. The germline gives CDR1 SGHRS, CDR2 YFSETQ. This CDR3 is built from 13 residues. Trimming stripped 2 bases from V and 1 base from J, with 6 bases between. The CDR3 reads CASSFLVQETQYF. The CDR3 DNA is TGCGCCAGCAGCTTCCTGGTCCAAGAGACCCAGTACTTC. The complete variable domain, with remaining parts taken from reference TRBV5-1 and TRBJ2-5, reads KAGVTQTPRYLIKTRGQQVTLSCSPISGHRSVSWYQQTPGQGLQFLFEYFSETQRNKGNFPGRFSGRQFSNSRSEMNVSTLELGDSALYLCASSFLVQETQYFGPGTRLLVL.

This clonotype has at least ten counts. The chain recombines TRBV12-3 or TRBV12-4 with TRBJ1-2; the D gene is possibly TRBD1 (5 bases). V was clipped by 5 bases and J by 5 bases, with 18 bases between them. This CDR3 has 15 residues. DNA of the CDR3: TGTGCCAGCAGTCTCGGGGGAACTACATCGTATGGCTACACCTTC. This gives the protein CASSLGGTTSYGYTF.

In its sample, this clonotype was seen many times. The V call is TRBV6-1, the J call TRBJ2-1; 11 nucleotides line up with TRBD2. CDR3 size: 16 residues. The germline CDR1 and CDR2 sequences are MNHNS and SASEGT. J was trimmed by 7 bases and V by 6 bases; bases with no gene match: 11. CDR3 bases: TGTGCCAGCAGGGATCGTAGCGGGGGGGTGTGGAATGAGCAGTTCTTC. Translation gives CASRDRSGGVWNEQFF.

This clonotype was detected ten times or more. A read error may account for a junction end that differs from germline. J is TRBJ1-2 and V is TRBV7-8; tentatively, D is TRBD1 (5 bases). The CDR3 length is 15 residues. Germline V gives CDR1 SGHVS, CDR2 FQNEAQ. The CDR3 nucleotides read TGTGCCAGCAGCCCTCCGGGACGGATTAACTATGGCTACCCCTTC. Protein: CASSPPGRINYGYPF.

To note about this clonotype: At one of its ends the junction is not consistent with the germline gene, which may arise from a read error. The chain couples TRBV9 to TRBJ1-6, with D possibly being TRBD1 (5 bases). The germline gives CDR1 SGDLS, CDR2 YYNGEE. The CDR3 loop spans 15 amino acids. The CDR3 loop reads CAGSVAGFWNSPLHF. CDR3 nucleotide sequence: TGTGCCGGCAGCGTGGCAGGGTTTTGGAATTCACCCCTCCACTTT.

This clonotype was seen a handful of times. Possible read error: a much larger clone is one base away. The genes are TRBV20-1 and TRBJ2-1; D unresolved. Germline V gene data show CDR1 as DFQATT and CDR2 as SNEGSKA (reference sequence). V gave up 4 bases and J gave up 0 bases, with 19 bases separating them. This CDR3 has 17 residues. The chain's CDR3 is CSAIPLRSMTSYNEQFF. As DNA, the CDR3 is TGCAGTGCTATTCCCCTGAGGAGCATGACCTCCTACAATGAGCAGTTCTTC.